This record covers a single T cell receptor (beta chain). Its antigen is unknown. The sample belongs to a study of T cells after yellow fever vaccination. Study details: Each low-cell-number fraction was prepared by means of SMART-Seq v4 Ultra Low Input. General study points: Some clonotypes, a small share, were shared between CD4 and CD8 compartments.

With V trimmed by 7 bases and J by 1 base, 4 bases remained unmatched. From germline, CDR1 is GTSNPN and CDR2 SVGIG (reference sequence). The CDR3 loop spans 13 amino acids. 5'RACE template switching added a universal primer site and UMIs to TCR cDNA. TCRdb independently ran MiXCR on the 5' RACE reads; one entry per CDR3 protein. In the table there are approximately 580,000 distinct CDR3 sequences, roughly a sixth of which are singletons. The TCR comes from a man aged 18 to 30 who received the YFV17D yellow fever vaccine. The chain uses TRBV30 and TRBJ1-1; TRBD1 agrees at 9 bases. The source material was PBMCs, sampled 4 to 6 days after the first yellow fever vaccination. In nucleotides, the CDR3 is TGTGCCTTAACGACAGGGGGGAACACTGAAGCTTTCTTT. As protein: CALTTGGNTEAFF.